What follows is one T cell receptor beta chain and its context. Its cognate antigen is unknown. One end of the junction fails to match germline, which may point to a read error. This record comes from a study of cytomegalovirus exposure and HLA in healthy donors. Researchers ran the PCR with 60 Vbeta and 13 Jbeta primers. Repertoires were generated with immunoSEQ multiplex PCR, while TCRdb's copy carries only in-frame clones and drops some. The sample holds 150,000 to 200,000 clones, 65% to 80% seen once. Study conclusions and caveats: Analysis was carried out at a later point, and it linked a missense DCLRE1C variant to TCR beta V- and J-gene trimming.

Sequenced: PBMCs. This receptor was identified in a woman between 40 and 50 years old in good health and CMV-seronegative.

DNA for the CDR3: TGTGCCAGCAGTTTGTCCGGGACAGGGTATGGCCACACCTTC. This gives the protein CASSLSGTGYGHTF. The rearrangement links TRBV27 to TRBJ1-2; 9 bases are shared with TRBD1. The CDR3 length is 14 residues. Germline loops: CDR1 MNHEY, CDR2 SMNVEV (reference sequence).